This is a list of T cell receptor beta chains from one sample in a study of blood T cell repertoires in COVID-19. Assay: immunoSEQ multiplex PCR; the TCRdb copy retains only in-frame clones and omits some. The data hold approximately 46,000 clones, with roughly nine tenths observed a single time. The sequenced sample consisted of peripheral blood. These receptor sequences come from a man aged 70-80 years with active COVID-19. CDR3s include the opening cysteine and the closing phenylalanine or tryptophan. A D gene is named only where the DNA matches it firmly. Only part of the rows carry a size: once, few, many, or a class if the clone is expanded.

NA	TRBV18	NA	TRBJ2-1	TGTGCCAGCTCACTCACCTCAGACAGTATCTATGAGCAGTTCTTC	CASSLTSDSIYEQFF
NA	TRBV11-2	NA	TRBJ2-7	TGTGCCAGCAGCTTAGTCAGGGGAAGGTCCTACGAGCAGTACTTC	CASSLVRGRSYEQYF
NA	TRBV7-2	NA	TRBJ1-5	TGTGCCAGCAGCTTACTCCGGGGGTCGGGCAATCAGCCCCAGCATTTT	CASSLLRGSGNQPQHF
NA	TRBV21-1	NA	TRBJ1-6	TGTGCCAGCAGCCCCCTGTTGAGTGGGGAGAGGAGTTCACCCCTCCACTTT	CASSPLLSGERSSPLHF
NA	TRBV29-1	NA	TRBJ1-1	TGCAGCGTTGAAATCCGTAGGTGGGGCGCTGAAGCTTTCTTT	CSVEIRRWGAEAFF
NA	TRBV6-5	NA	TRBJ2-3	TGTGCCAGCAGATACGGACTGGTCACAGATACGCAGTATTTT	CASRYGLVTDTQYF
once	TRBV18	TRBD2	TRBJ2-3	TGTGCCAGCTCACCCCCGGGACTAGCGGGGGGGTTGAAATCAAGGGGAGATACGCAGTATTTT	CASSPPGLAGGLKSRGDTQYF
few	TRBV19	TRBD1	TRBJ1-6	TGTGCCAGTAGTCGACAGGGTGAATCACCCCTCCACTTT	CASSRQGESPLHF
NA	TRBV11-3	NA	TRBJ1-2	TGTGCCAGCAGCCCGGCGGGATTAAACGGGCCCACCTTC	CASSPAGLNGPTF
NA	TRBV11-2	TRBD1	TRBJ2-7	TGTGCCAGCAGCTCCGGACAGGGATCCTTCTACGAGCAGTACTTC	CASSSGQGSFYEQYF
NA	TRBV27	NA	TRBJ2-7	TGTGCCAGCAGTTTCAACAGTGACTACGAGCAGTACTTC	CASSFNSDYEQYF
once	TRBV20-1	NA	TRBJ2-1	TGCAGTGCTAGTTCCGGCGGTAGCCCCAATGAGCAGTTCTTC	CSASSGGSPNEQFF
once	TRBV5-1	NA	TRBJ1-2	TGCGCCAGCAGCTCCCGAGTACAGGGCAACTATGGCTACACCTTC	CASSSRVQGNYGYTF
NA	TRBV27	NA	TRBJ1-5	TGTGCCAGCAGTTCGGAGGGTTTTTTTCAGCCCCAGCATTTT	CASSSEGFFQPQHF
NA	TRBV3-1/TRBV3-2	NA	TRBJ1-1	TGTGCCAGCAGCCAGACAGATAAAGCTTTCTTT	CASSQTDKAFF
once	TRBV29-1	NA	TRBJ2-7	TGCAGCGTTGAAACGACGGGTACCTACGAGCAGTACTTC	CSVETTGTYEQYF
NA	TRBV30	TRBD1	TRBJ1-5	TGTGCCTGGAGTACAGGGGGCAATCAGCCCCAGCATTTT	CAWSTGGNQPQHF
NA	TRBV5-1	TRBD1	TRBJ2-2	TGCGCCAGCAGCTTGAGTGGGACAGCGAACACCGGGGAGCTGTTTTTT	CASSLSGTANTGELFF
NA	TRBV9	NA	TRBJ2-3	TGTGCCAGCAGCCCAGACAGTCGGTCTAGCACAGATACGCAGTATTTT	CASSPDSRSSTDTQYF